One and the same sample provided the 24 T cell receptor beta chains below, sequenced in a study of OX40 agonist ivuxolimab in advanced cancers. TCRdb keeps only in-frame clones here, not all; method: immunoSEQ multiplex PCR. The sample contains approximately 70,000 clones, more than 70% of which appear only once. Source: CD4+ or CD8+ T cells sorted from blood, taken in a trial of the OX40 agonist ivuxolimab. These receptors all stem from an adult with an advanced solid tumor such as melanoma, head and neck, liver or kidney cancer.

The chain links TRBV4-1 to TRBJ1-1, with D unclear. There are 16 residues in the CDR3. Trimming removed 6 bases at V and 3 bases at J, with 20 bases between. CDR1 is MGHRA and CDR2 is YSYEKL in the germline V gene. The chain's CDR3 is CASRDPRARFDTEAFF. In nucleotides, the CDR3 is TGCGCCAGCAGGGACCCACGGGCCCGATTTGACACTGAAGCTTTCTTT.

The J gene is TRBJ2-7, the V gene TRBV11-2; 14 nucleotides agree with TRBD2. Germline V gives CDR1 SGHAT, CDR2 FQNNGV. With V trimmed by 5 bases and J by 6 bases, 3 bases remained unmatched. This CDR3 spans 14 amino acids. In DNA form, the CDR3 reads TGTGCCAGCAGCCGACTAGCGGGAGGGGGCGAGCAGTACTTC. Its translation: CASSRLAGGGEQYF.

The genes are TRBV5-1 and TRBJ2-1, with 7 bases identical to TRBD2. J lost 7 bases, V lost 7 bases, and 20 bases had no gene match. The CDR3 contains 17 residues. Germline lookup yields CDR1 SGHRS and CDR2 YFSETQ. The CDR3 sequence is CASASAWASGPTNEQFF. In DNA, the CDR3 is TGCGCCAGCGCCTCCGCGTGGGCTAGCGGACCTACGAATGAGCAGTTCTTC.

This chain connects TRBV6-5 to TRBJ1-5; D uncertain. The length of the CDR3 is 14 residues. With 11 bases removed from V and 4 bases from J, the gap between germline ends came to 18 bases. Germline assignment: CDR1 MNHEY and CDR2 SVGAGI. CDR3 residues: CASWGGIPNQPQHF. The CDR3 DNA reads TGTGCCTCGTGGGGTGGCATCCCAAATCAGCCCCAGCATTTT.

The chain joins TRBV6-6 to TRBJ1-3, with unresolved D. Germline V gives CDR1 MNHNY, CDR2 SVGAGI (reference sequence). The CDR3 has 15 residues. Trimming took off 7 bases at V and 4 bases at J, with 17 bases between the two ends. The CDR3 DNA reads TGTGCCAGCAATAACCCCTGGGCACCCGGAAACACCATATATTTT. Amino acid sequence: CASNNPWAPGNTIYF.

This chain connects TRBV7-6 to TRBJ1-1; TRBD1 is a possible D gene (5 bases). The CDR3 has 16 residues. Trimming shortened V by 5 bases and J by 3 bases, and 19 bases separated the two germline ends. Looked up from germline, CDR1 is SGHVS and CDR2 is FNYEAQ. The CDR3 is CASSPNLGPRHTEAFF. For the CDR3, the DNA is TGTGCCAGCAGCCCCAATCTGGGACCAAGGCACACTGAAGCTTTCTTT.

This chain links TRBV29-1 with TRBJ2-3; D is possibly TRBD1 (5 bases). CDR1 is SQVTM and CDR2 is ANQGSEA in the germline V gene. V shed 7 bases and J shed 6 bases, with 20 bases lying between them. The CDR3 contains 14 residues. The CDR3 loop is CSADQGYGSDTQYF. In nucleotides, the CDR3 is TGCAGCGCAGATCAGGGATATGGTTCGGATACGCAGTATTTT.

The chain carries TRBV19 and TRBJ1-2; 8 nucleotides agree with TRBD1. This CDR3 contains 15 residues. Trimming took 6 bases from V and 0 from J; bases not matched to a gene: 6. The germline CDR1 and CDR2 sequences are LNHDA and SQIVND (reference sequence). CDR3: CASSAPDRANYGYTF. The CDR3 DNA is TGTGCCAGTAGCGCCCCGGACAGGGCTAACTATGGCTACACCTTC. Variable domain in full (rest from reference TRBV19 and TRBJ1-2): DGGITQSPKYLFRKEGQNVTLSCEQNLNHDAMYWYRQDPGQGLRLIYYSQIVNDFQKGDIAEGYSVSREKKESFPLTVTSAQKNPTAFYLCASSAPDRANYGYTFGSGTRLTVV.

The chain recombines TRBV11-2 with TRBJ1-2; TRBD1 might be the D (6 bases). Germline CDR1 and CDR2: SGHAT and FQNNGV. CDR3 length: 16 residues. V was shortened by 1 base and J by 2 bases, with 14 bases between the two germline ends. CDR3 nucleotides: TGTGCCAGCAGCTTAGCAATCAGGGGCGAGAACTATGGCTACACCTTC. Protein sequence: CASSLAIRGENYGYTF. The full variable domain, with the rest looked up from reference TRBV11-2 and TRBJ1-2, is EAGVAQSPRYKIIEKRQSVAFWCNPISGHATLYWYQQILGQGPKLLIQFQNNGVVDDSQLPKDRFSAERLKGVDSTLKIQPAKLEDSAVYLCASSLAIRGENYGYTFGSGTRLTVV.

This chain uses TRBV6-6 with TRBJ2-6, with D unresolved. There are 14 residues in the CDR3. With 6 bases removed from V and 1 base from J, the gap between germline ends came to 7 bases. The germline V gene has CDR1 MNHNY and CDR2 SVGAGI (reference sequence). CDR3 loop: CASRDGSGANVLTF. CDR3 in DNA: TGTGCCAGCAGGGACGGATCTGGGGCCAACGTCCTGACTTTC.

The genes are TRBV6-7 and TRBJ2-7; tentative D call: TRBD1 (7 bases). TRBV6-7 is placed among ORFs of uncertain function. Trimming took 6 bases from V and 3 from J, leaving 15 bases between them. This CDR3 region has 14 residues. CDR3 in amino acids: CASRGGQIFYEQYF. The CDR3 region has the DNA TGTGCCAGCAGGGGGGGACAGATTTTCTACGAGCAGTACTTC.

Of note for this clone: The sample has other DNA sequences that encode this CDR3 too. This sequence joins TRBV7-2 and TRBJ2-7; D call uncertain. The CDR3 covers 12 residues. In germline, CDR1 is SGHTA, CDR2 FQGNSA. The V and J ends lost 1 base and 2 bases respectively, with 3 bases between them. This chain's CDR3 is CASSLVPYEQYF. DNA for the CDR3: TGTGCCAGCAGCTTAGTACCCTACGAGCAGTACTTC.

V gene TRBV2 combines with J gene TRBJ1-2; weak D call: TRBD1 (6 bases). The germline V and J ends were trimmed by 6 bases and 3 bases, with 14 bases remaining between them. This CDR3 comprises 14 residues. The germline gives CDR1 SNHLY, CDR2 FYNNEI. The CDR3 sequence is CASSLRGAYYGYTF. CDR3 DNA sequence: TGTGCCAGCAGCCTCCGGGGGGCCTACTATGGCTACACCTTC.

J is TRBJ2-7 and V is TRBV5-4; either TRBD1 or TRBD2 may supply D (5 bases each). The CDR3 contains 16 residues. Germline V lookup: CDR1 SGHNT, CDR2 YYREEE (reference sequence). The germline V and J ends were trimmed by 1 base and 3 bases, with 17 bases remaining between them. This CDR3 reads CASSLPGDVGVYEQYF. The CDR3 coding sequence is TGTGCCAGCAGCTTGCCCGGGGACGTGGGGGTCTACGAGCAGTACTTC.

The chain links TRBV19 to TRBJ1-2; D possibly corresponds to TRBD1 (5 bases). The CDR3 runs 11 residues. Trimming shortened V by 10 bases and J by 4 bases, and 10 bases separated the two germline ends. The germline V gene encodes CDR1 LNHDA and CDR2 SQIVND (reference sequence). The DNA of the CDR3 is TGTGCCACCGGGGGGATCTATGGCTACACCTTC. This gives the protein CATGGIYGYTF.

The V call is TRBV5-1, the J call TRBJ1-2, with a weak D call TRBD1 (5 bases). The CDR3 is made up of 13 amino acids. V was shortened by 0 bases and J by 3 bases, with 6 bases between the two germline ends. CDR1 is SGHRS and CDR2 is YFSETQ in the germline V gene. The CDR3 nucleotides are TGCGCCAGCAGCTTGGTGGGGGACTATGGCTACACCTTC. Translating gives CASSLVGDYGYTF.

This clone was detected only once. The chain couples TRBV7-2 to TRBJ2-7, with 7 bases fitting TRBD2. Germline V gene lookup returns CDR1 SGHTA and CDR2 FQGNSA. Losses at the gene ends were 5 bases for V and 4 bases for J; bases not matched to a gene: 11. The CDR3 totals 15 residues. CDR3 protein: CASSHDGWGGYEQYF. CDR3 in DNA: TGTGCCAGCAGCCATGACGGGTGGGGGGGATACGAGCAGTACTTC. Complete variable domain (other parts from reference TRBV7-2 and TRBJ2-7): GAGVSQSPSNKVTEKGKDVELRCDPISGHTALYWYRQSLGQGLEFLIYFQGNSAPDKSGLPSDRFSAERTGGSVSTLTIQRTQQEDSAVYLCASSHDGWGGYEQYFGPGTRLTVT.

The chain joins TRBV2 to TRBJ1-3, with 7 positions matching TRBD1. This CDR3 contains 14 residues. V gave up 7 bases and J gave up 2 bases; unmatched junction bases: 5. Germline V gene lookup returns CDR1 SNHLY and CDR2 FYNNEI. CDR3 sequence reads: CASKMTGTGNTIYF. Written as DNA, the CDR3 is TGTGCCAGCAAAATGACAGGGACTGGAAACACCATATATTTT. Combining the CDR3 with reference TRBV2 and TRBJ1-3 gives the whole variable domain EPEVTQTPSHQVTQMGQEVILRCVPISNHLYFYWYRQILGQKVEFLVSFYNNEISEKSEIFDDQFSVERPDGSNFTLKIRSTKLEDSAMYFCASKMTGTGNTIYFGEGSWLTVV.

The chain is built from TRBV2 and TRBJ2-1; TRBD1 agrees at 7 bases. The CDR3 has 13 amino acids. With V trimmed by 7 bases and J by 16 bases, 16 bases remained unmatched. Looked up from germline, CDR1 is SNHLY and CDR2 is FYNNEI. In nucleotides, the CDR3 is TGTGCCAGCAAGACGGGCAGGGGGACCGAGGACTTCTTC. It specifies CASKTGRGTEDFF.

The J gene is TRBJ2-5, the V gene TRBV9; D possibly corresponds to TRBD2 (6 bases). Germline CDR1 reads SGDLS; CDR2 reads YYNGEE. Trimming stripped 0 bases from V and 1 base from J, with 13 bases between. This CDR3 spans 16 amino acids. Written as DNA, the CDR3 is TGTGCCAGCAGCGTAGCCGGGACTCTAATCCAAGAGACCCAGTACTTC. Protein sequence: CASSVAGTLIQETQYF.

CDR3: CASSRGHGGSPLHF. CDR3 bases: TGTGCCAGCTCCCGGGGGCACGGTGGATCACCCCTCCACTTT. The chain combines TRBV27 with TRBJ1-6; D possibly corresponds to TRBD1 (6 bases). Trimming left V 8 bases short and J 10 bases short, with 18 bases between. The CDR3 spans 14 residues. CDR1 and CDR2 from the germline V gene are MNHEY and SMNVEV (reference sequence).

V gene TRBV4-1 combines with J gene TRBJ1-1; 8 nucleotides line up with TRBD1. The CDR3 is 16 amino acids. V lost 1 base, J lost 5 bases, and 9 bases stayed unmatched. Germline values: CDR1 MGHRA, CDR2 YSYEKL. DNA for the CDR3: TGCGCCAGCAGCCAAGTTTGGAACAGGGGGGTTACTGAAGCTTTCTTT. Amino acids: CASSQVWNRGVTEAFF.

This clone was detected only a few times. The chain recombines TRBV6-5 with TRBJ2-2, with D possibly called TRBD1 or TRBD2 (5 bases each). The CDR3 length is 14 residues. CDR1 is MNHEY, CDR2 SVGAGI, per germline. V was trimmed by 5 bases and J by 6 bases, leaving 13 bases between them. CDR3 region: CASSRGTSPGELFF. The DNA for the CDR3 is TGTGCCAGCAGTCGAGGGACCTCTCCCGGGGAGCTGTTTTTT.

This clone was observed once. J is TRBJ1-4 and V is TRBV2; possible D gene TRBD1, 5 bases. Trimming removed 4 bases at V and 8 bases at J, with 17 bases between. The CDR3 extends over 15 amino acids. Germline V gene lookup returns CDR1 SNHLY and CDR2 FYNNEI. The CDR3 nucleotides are TGTGCCAGCAGTGGGGGCTCATCAGGGTGGGAAAAACTGTTTTTT. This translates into CASSGGSSGWEKLFF.